This T cell receptor beta chain was sequenced in a study of blood T cell repertoires in COVID-19. Study details: Samples came from the United States, Italy and Spain, spanning acute and convalescent COVID-19. The analysed material was cDNA or gDNA that came from T cells, B-cell-depleted T cells, or PBMCs.

Original processing notes: Cell counts per sample came from amplifying reference gene primers. Libraries were prepared by immunoSEQ multiplex PCR; TCRdb keeps only in-frame clonotypes and omits some of them. That table furnishes V, J and clone size, whereas the DNA furnished D and trimming. This table has 140,000 to 150,000 clones, just under 90% appearing once. Material for sequencing was peripheral blood. The TCR comes from a woman aged 50 to 60 with active or convalescent COVID-19.

The CDR3 protein is CASSFAAYNEQFF. In DNA, the CDR3 is TGTGCCAGCAGTTTTGCAGCGTACAATGAGCAGTTCTTC. This rearrangement joins TRBV27 to TRBJ2-1; D uncertain. This CDR3 is 13 amino acids long. Germline V CDR1 and CDR2: MNHEY, SMNVEV (reference sequence). With 3 bases removed from V and 4 bases from J, the gap between germline ends came to 7 bases.